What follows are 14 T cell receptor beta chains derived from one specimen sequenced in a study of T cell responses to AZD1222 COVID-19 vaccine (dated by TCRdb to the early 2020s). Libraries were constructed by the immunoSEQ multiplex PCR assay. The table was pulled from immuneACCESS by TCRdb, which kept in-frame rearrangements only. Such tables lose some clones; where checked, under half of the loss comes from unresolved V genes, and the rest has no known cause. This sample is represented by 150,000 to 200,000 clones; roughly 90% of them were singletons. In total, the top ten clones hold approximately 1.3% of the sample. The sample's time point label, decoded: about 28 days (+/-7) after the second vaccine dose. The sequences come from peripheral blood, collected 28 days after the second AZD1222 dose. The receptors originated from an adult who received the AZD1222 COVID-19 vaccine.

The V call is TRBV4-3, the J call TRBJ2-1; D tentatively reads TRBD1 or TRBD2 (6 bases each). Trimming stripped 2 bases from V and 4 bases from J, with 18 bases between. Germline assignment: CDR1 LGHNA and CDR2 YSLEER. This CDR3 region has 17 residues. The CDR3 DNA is TGCGCCAGCAGCCAAAACCTGGGGGGCCTAGCTTACAATGAGCAGTTCTTC. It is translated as CASSQNLGGLAYNEQFF.

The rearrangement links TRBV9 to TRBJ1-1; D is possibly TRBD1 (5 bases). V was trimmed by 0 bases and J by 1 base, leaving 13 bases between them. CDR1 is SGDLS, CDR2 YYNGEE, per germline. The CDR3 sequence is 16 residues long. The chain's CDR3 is CASSVDGGGKNTEAFF. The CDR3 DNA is TGTGCCAGCAGCGTAGACGGGGGAGGTAAGAACACTGAAGCTTTCTTT.

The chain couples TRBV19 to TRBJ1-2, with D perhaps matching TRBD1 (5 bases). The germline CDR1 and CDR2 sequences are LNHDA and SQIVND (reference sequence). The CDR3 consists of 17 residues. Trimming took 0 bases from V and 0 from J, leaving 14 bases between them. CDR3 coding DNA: TGTGCCAGTAGTATAGATCTATTCGGGACCTCTAACTATGGCTACACCTTC. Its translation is CASSIDLFGTSNYGYTF.

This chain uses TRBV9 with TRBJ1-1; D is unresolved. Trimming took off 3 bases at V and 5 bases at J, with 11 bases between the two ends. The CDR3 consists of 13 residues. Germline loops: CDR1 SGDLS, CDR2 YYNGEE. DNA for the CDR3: TGTGCCAGCAGCGCGGGAGGGTATACTGAAGCTTTCTTT. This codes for CASSAGGYTEAFF.

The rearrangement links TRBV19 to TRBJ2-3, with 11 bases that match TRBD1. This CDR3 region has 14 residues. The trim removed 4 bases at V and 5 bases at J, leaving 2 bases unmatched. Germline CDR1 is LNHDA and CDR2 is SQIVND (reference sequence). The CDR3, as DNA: TGTGCCAGTAGTAAGGACAGGGGGCTAGATACGCAGTATTTT. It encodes CASSKDRGLDTQYF.

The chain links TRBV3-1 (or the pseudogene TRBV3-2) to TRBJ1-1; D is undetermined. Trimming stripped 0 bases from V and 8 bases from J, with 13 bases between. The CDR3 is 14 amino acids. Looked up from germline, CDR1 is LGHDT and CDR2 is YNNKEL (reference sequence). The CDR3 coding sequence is TGTGCCAGCAGCCAAGAGCCGATAAAGGTGGAAGCTTTCTTT. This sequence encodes CASSQEPIKVEAFF.

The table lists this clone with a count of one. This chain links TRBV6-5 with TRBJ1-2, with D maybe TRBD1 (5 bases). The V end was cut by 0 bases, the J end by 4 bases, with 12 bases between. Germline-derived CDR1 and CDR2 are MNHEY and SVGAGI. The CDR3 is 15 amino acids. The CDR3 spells CASSYSNPGLYGYTF. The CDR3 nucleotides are TGTGCCAGCAGTTACTCGAACCCAGGGCTCTATGGCTACACCTTC.

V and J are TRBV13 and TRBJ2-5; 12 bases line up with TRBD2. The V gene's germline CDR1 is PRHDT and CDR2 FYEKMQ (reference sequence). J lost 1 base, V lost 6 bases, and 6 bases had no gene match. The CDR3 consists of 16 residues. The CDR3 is CASSYGTSGLQETQYF. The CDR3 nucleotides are TGTGCCAGCAGTTACGGGACTAGCGGGCTCCAAGAGACCCAGTACTTC.

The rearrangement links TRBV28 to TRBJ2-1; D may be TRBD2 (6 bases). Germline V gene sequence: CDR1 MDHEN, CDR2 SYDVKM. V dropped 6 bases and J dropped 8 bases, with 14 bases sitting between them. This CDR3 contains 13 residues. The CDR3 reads CASRGLKRDEQFF. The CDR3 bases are TGTGCCAGCAGGGGACTCAAACGCGATGAGCAGTTCTTC.

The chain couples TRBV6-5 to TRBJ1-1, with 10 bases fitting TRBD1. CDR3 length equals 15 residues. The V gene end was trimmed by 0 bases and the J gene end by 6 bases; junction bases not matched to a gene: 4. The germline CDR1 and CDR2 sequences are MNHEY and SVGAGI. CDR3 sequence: CASSYSDRGLSEAFF. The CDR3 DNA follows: TGTGCCAGCAGTTACTCTGACAGGGGGCTCTCTGAAGCTTTCTTT.

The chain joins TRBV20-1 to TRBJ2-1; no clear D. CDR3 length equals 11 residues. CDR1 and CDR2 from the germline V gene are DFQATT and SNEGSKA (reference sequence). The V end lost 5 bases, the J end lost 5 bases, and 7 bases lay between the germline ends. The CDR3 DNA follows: TGCAGTGCTCCGTACAACAATGAGCAGTTCTTC. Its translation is CSAPYNNEQFF.

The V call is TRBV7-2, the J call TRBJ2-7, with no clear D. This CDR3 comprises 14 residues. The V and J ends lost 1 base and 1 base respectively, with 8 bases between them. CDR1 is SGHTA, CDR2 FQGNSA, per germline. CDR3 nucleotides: TGTGCCAGCAGCTTAGGGCAGTTATCCTACGAGCAGTACTTC. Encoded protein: CASSLGQLSYEQYF.

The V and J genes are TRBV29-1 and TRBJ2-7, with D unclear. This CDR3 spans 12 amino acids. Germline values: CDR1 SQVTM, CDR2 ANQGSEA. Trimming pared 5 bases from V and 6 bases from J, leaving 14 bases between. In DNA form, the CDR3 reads TGCAGCGTTTTTCAAGTAAAGGGCGAGCAGTACTTC. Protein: CSVFQVKGEQYF.

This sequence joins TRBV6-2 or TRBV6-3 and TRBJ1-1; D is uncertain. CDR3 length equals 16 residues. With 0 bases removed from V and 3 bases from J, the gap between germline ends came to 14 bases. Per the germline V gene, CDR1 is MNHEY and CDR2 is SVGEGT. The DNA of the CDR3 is TGTGCCAGCAGTTACTCACGGGTTCTCCAGCACACTGAAGCTTTCTTT. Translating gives CASSYSRVLQHTEAFF.